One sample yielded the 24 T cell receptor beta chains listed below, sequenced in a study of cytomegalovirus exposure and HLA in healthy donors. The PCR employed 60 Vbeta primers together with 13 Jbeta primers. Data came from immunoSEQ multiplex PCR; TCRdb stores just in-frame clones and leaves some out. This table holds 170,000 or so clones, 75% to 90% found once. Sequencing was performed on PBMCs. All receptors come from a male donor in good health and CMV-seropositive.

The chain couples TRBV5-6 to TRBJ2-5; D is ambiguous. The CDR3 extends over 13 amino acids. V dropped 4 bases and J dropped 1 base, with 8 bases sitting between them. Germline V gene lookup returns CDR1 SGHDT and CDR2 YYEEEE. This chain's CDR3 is CASSMRFQETQYF. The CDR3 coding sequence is TGTGCCAGCAGCATGAGATTCCAAGAGACCCAGTACTTC.

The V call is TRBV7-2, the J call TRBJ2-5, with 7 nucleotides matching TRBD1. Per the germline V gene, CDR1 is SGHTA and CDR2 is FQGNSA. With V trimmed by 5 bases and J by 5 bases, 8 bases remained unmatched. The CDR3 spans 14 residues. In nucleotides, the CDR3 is TGTGCCAGCAGCCCGTACAGGGGCCGGGAGACCCAGTACTTC. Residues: CASSPYRGRETQYF.

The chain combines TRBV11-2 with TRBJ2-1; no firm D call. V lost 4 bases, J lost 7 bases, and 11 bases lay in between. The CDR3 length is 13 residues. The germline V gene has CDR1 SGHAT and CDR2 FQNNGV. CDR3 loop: CASSSPYENEQFF. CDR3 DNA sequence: TGTGCCAGCAGCTCGCCCTATGAGAATGAGCAGTTCTTC.

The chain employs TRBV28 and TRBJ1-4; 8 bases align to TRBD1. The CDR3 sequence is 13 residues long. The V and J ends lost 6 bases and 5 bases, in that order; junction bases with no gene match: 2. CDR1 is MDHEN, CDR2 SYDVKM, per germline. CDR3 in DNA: TGTGCCAGCAGAACAGGGGGGAATGAAAAACTGTTTTTT. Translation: CASRTGGNEKLFF.

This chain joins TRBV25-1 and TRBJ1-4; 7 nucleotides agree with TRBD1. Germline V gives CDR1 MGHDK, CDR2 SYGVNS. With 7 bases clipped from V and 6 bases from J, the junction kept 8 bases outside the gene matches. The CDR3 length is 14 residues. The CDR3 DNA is TGTGCCAGCACCGAAGGCAGGGGGTATGAAAAACTGTTTTTT. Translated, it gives CASTEGRGYEKLFF.

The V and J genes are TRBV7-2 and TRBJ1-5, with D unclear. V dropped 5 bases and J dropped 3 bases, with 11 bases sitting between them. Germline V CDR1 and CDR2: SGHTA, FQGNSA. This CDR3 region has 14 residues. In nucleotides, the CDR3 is TGTGCCAGCAGCCCTGGGAGGAACAATCAGCCCCAGCATTTT. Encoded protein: CASSPGRNNQPQHF.

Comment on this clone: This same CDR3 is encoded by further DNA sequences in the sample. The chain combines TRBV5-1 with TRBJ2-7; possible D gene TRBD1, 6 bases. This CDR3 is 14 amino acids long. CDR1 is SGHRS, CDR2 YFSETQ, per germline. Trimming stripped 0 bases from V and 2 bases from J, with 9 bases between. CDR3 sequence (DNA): TGCGCCAGCAGCTTGGGGACAGCGACCTACGAGCAGTACTTC. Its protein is CASSLGTATYEQYF. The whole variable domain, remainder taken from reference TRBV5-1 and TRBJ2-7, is KAGVTQTPRYLIKTRGQQVTLSCSPISGHRSVSWYQQTPGQGLQFLFEYFSETQRNKGNFPGRFSGRQFSNSRSEMNVSTLELGDSALYLCASSLGTATYEQYFGPGTRLTVT.

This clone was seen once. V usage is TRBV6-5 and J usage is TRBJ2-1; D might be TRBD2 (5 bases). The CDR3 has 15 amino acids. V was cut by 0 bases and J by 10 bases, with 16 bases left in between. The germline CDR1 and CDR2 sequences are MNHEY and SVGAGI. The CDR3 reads CASSYSVTRSGEQFF. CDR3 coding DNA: TGTGCCAGCAGTTACTCTGTTACACGATCGGGGGAGCAGTTCTTC.

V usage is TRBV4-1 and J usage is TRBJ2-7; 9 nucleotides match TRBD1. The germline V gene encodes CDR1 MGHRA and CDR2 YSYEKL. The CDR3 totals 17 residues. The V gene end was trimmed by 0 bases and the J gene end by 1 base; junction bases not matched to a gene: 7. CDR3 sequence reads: CASSQDFTGTGSYEQYF. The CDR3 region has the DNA TGCGCCAGCAGCCAAGATTTTACCGGGACAGGGTCCTACGAGCAGTACTTC.

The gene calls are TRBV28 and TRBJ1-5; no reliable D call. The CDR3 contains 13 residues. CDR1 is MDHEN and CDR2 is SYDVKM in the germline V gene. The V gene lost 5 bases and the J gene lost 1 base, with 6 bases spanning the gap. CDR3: CASSPGSNQPQHF. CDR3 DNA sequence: TGTGCCAGCAGTCCGGGAAGCAATCAGCCCCAGCATTTT.

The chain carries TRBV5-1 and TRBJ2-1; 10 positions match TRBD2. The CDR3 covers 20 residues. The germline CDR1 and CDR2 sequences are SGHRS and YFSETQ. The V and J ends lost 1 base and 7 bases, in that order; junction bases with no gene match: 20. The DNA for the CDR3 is TGCGCCAGCAGCTTGTCGAATTGGAGCCCTAGCGGGAGTCGAGGAAATGAGCAGTTCTTC. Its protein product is CASSLSNWSPSGSRGNEQFF.

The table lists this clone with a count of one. The DNA of the CDR3 is TGTGCCAGCTCACCCCGGGAGGGGATGTGGGGCACAGATACGCAGTATTTT. This codes for CASSPREGMWGTDTQYF. This sequence joins TRBV18 and TRBJ2-3; TRBD2 aligns across 8 bases. CDR1 and CDR2 (germline): KGHSH, LQKENI. The V segment lost 3 bases and the J segment 1 base; nucleotides outside the gene matches: 9. The CDR3 loop spans 17 amino acids. The full variable domain, rest sourced from reference TRBV18 and TRBJ2-3, is NAGVMQNPRHLVRRRGQEARLRCSPMKGHSHVYWYRQLPEEGLKFMVYLQKENIIDESGMPKERFSAEFPKEGPSILRIQQVVRGDSAAYFCASSPREGMWGTDTQYFGPGTRLTVL.

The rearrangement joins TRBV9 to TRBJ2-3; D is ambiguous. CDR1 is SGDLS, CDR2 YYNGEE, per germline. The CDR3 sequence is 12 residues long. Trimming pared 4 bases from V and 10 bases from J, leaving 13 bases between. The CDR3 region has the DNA TGTGCCAGCAGCCCCTCCGGGTTGGCGCAGTATTTT. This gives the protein CASSPSGLAQYF.

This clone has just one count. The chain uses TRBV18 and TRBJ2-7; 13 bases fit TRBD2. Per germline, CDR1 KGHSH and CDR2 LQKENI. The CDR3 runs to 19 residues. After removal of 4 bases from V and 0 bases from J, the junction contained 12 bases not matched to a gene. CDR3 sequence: CASSRNRWGLAGSSYEQYF. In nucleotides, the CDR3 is TGTGCCAGCTCACGAAACAGATGGGGACTAGCGGGGAGCTCCTACGAGCAGTACTTC.

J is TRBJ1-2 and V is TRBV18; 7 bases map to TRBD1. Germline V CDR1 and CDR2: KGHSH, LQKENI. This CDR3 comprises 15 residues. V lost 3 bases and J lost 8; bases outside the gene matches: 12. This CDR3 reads CASSPSTGSEGGYTF. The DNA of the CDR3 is TGTGCCAGCTCACCGTCGACAGGGTCGGAAGGAGGCTACACCTTC.

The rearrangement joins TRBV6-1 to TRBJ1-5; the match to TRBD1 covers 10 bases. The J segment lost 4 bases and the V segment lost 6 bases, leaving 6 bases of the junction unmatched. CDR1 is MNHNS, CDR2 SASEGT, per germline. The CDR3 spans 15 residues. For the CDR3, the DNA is TGTGCCAGCAGCCTAGACAGGGGGCCGAATCAGCCCCAGCATTTT. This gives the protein CASSLDRGPNQPQHF.

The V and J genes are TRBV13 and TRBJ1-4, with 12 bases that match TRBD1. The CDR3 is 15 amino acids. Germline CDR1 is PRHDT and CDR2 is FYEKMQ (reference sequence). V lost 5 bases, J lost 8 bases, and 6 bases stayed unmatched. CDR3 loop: CASSAGQGAREKLFF. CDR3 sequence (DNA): TGTGCCAGCAGCGCGGGACAGGGGGCGAGGGAAAAACTGTTTTTT.

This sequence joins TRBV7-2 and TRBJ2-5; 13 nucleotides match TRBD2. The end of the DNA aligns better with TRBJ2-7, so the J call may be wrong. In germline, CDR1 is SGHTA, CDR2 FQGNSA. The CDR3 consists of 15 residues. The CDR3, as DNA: TGTGCCAGCAGCTTGCGACTAGCGGGAGGCTACGAGCAGTACTTC. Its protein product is CASSLRLAGGYEQYF.

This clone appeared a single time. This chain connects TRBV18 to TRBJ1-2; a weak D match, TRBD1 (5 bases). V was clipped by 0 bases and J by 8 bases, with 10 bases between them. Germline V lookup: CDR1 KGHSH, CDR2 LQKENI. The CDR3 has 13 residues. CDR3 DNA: TGTGCCAGCTCACCACCGAACGGGGGGGGCTACACCTTC. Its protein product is CASSPPNGGGYTF.

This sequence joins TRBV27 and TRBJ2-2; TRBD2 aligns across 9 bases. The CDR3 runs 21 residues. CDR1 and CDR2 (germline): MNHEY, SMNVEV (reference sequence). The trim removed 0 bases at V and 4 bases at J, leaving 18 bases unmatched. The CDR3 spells CASSLSTPGRISGRGTGELFF. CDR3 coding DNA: TGTGCCAGCAGTTTATCGACCCCCGGCCGAATTAGCGGGAGAGGCACCGGGGAGCTGTTTTTT.

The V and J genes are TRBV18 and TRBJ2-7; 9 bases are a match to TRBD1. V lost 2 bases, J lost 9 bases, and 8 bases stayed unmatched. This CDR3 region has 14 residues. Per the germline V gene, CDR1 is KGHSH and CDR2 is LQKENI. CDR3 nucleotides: TGTGCCAGCTCACCAGGGACAGGGCTTTCGGGGCAGTACTTC. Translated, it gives CASSPGTGLSGQYF.

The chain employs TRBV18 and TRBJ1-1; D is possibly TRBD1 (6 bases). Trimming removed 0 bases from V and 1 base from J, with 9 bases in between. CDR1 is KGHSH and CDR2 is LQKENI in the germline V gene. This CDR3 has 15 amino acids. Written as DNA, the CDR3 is TGTGCCAGCTCACCACCCGGACAGCCGAACACTGAAGCTTTCTTT. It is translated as CASSPPGQPNTEAFF. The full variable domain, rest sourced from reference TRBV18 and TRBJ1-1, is NAGVMQNPRHLVRRRGQEARLRCSPMKGHSHVYWYRQLPEEGLKFMVYLQKENIIDESGMPKERFSAEFPKEGPSILRIQQVVRGDSAAYFCASSPPGQPNTEAFFGQGTRLTVV.

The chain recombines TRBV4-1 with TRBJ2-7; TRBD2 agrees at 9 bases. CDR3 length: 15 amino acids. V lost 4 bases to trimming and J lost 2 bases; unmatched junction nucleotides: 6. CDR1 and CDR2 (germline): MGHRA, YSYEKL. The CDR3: CASSPLAGETYEQYF. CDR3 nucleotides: TGCGCCAGCAGCCCCTTAGCGGGAGAAACCTACGAGCAGTACTTC.

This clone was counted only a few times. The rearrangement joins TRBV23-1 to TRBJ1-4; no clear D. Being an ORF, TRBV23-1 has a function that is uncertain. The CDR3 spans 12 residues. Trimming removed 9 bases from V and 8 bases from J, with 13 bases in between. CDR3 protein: CASIPRREKLFF. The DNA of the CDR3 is TGCGCCAGTATCCCTCGGAGGGAAAAACTGTTTTTT.